A single sample is the source of the 8 T cell receptor beta chains below, sequenced in a study of beta chain features in type 1 diabetes. The antigens of these receptors remain unknown. Expressed TCRB transcripts were sequenced after all isolated RNA was converted to cDNA. The data were produced by immunoSEQ multiplex PCR, yet TCRdb's version contains in-frame clones alone and is incomplete. The sample has some 350,000 clones; 13% are singletons. Study outcomes and limitations: People with Type 1 diabetes carried modestly yet significantly shorter TCRB CDR3s in all four CD4+ subsets.

Sequenced: naive CD4+ T cells from blood. The receptors originated from a woman between 18 and 29 years old with type 1 diabetes.

In this sample, this clone turned up a few times. J is TRBJ2-1 and V is TRBV5-1, with D perhaps TRBD2 (6 bases). Trimming took 5 bases from V and 3 from J, leaving 15 bases between them. The CDR3 is 15 amino acids. Germline V lookup: CDR1 SGHRS, CDR2 YFSETQ. The CDR3, as DNA: TGCGCCAGCAGACCGATGCCCGGGAGCTACAATGAGCAGTTCTTC. Its protein product is CASRPMPGSYNEQFF.

The chain couples TRBV12-5 to TRBJ2-3; 9 bases match TRBD2. The V and J ends lost 1 base and 0 bases, in that order; junction bases with no gene match: 5. The CDR3 extends over 17 amino acids. Germline assignment: CDR1 LGHNT and CDR2 FRNRAP. In DNA, the CDR3 is TGTGCTAGTGGTTTGGCAATAGCGGGGGCTAGCACAGATACGCAGTATTTT. Residues: CASGLAIAGASTDTQYF.

This clone was seen more than once but under ten times. The CDR3 is CASSSLAGNIQYF. CDR3 DNA: TGTGCCAGCAGCTCCTTGGCGGGAAACATTCAGTACTTC. J is TRBJ2-4 and V is TRBV11-2, with D possibly TRBD2 on 5 matching bases. Germline assignment: CDR1 SGHAT and CDR2 FQNNGV. V was shortened by 4 bases and J by 6 bases, with 10 bases between the two germline ends. This CDR3 is 13 amino acids long.

This clone turned up a few times. V is TRBV29-1 and J is TRBJ2-2; 9 positions agree with TRBD1. Germline loops: CDR1 SQVTM, CDR2 ANQGSEA. This CDR3 has 14 amino acids. V was clipped by 4 bases and J by 5 bases; unmatched bases: 5. The CDR3 DNA reads as TGCAGCGTTGCAGGACAGGGGTGGACCGGGGAGCTGTTTTTT. Amino acid sequence: CSVAGQGWTGELFF.

The rearrangement joins TRBV18 to TRBJ2-7, with D possibly being TRBD1 (6 bases). Germline-derived CDR1 and CDR2 are KGHSH and LQKENI. This CDR3 spans 15 amino acids. Trimming took 4 bases from V and 2 from J, leaving 15 bases between them. The CDR3 region is CASSLGPGVPYEQYF. In nucleotides, the CDR3 is TGTGCCAGCTCACTCGGACCAGGGGTCCCCTACGAGCAGTACTTC.

The chain is built from TRBV5-1 and TRBJ2-3, with 7 positions matching TRBD1. Unmatched junction bases numbered 3, after V lost 2 bases and J lost 0 bases. Germline V gives CDR1 SGHRS, CDR2 YFSETQ. The CDR3 covers 15 residues. The CDR3 bases are TGCGCCAGCAGCTTAGGGGGCGCGAGCACAGATACGCAGTATTTT. The encoded protein is CASSLGGASTDTQYF.

CDR3 DNA sequence: TGCGCCAGCAGCTCGACAGGGGGCTTTTCTTCTGGGGCCAACGTCCTGACTTTC. Protein product: CASSSTGGFSSGANVLTF. The rearrangement joins TRBV5-1 to TRBJ2-6; 10 bases align to TRBD1. The junction had 7 bases not matched to a gene; V was cut back by 3 bases and J by 1 base. The CDR3 totals 18 residues. Germline CDR1 reads SGHRS; CDR2 reads YFSETQ.

The gene calls are TRBV6-1 and TRBJ1-5, with TRBD1 as a possible D gene (6 bases). The CDR3 is 15 residues long. With 7 bases removed from V and 0 bases from J, the gap between germline ends came to 13 bases. CDR1 and CDR2 (germline): MNHNS, SASEGT. This chain's CDR3 is CASKMDSYSNQPQHF. DNA of the CDR3: TGTGCCAGCAAAATGGACAGCTATAGCAATCAGCCCCAGCATTTT.